This TCR beta chain was identified in a study of T cell changes during pregnancy in multiple sclerosis. This CDR3 is 15 amino acids long. V shed 6 bases and J shed 2 bases, with 17 bases lying between them. CDR1 SGHDT and CDR2 YYEEEE come from the germline V gene. Assay used: immunoSEQ multiplex PCR; TCRdb lists only in-frame clones, some missing. This table has 30,000 to 35,000 clones, about 89% appearing once. This chain links TRBV5-6 with TRBJ1-2; a weak D match, TRBD1 (5 bases). Specimen: CD8+ T cells from peripheral blood mononuclear cells, collected before pregnancy. The source of this sequence is a female donor with multiple sclerosis, enrolled in a pregnancy study. CDR3: CASTSLGGDNYGYTF. CDR3 nucleotides: TGTGCCAGCACCAGCCTCGGGGGAGACAACTATGGCTACACCTTC.